This passage covers 28 T cell receptor beta chains from one sample sequenced in a study of T cell responses to AZD1222 COVID-19 vaccine. Profiled with immunoSEQ multiplex PCR; TCRdb holds only in-frame clones, not every one. Of around 67,000 clones listed, around 83% are singletons. This sample comprised peripheral blood, obtained on day 0 of AZD1222 vaccination. The receptor set was obtained from an adult in good health.

This chain connects TRBV28 to TRBJ2-1; a weak D match, TRBD1 (6 bases). Per germline, CDR1 MDHEN and CDR2 SYDVKM. CDR3 length: 16 amino acids. V was cut by 6 bases and J by 5 bases, with 20 bases left in between. For the CDR3, the DNA is TGTGCCAGCAGGATCCCCGGGACACGACTACACAATGAGCAGTTCTTC. Its translation is CASRIPGTRLHNEQFF.

The J gene is TRBJ1-4, the V gene TRBV7-9, with 7 bases that match TRBD1. Germline CDR1 and CDR2: SEHNR and FQNEAQ (reference sequence). V lost 5 bases to trimming and J lost 8 bases; unmatched junction nucleotides: 14. The CDR3 consists of 16 residues. CDR3 nucleotide sequence: TGTGCCAGCAGCCGTAGCTCACAGGGGCGAGGGGAAAAACTGTTTTTT. Translated: CASSRSSQGRGEKLFF.

The table lists this clone with a few counts. The J gene is TRBJ2-1, the V gene TRBV15; D is unclear. The CDR3 sequence is 16 residues long. Trimming removed 0 bases from V and 0 bases from J, with 9 bases in between. Germline V gene lookup returns CDR1 LNHNV and CDR2 YYDKDF (reference sequence). The CDR3 spells CATSRDLTSSYNEQFF. The CDR3 DNA sequence: TGTGCCACCAGCAGAGATTTAACCAGCTCCTACAATGAGCAGTTCTTC.

Regarding this clone: The junction does not match germline at one end; this may be a read error. V is TRBV4-2 and J is TRBJ2-7, with 8 bases that match TRBD1. Germline CDR1 and CDR2: LGHNA and YNFKEQ. The CDR3 has 18 residues. In nucleotides, the CDR3 is TGTCCCAGCAGCCAACACGACTGGGGGACAGGCAAACCTTACGAGCAGTACTTC. This sequence encodes CPSSQHDWGTGKPYEQYF.

The chain joins TRBV7-2 to TRBJ2-1, with TRBD1 as a possible D gene (5 bases). The CDR3 runs 18 residues. The V end was cut by 1 base, the J end by 4 bases, with 20 bases between. Germline V gene sequence: CDR1 SGHTA, CDR2 FQGNSA. The CDR3 spells CASSLGGSPRTVYNEQFF. The CDR3 DNA reads as TGTGCCAGCAGCTTAGGGGGCAGCCCGCGCACTGTTTACAATGAGCAGTTCTTC.

The rearrangement links TRBV3-1 (or the pseudogene TRBV3-2) to TRBJ1-1; weak D call: TRBD1 (6 bases). V gave up 11 bases and J gave up 4 bases, with 14 bases separating them. CDR3 length: 12 amino acids. Germline lookup yields CDR1 LGHDT and CDR2 YNNKEL (reference sequence). The CDR3 loop is CAPSEGGTEAFF. CDR3 in DNA: TGTGCCCCCTCCGAGGGGGGCACTGAAGCTTTCTTT.

CDR3 nucleotides: TGTGCCAGCAGTTTTCCGGGACATCGCCGAGAGCAGTTCTTC. Amino acids: CASSFPGHRREQFF. V usage is TRBV27 and J usage is TRBJ2-1, with D possibly TRBD1 on 6 matching bases. Germline V CDR1 and CDR2: MNHEY, SMNVEV (reference sequence). The CDR3 covers 14 residues. V lost 3 bases and J lost 10, with 16 bases in between.

V gene TRBV19 combines with J gene TRBJ1-4; D call uncertain. Looked up from germline, CDR1 is LNHDA and CDR2 is SQIVND (reference sequence). The CDR3 extends over 12 amino acids. The V gene lost 1 base and the J gene lost 15 bases, with 12 bases spanning the gap. DNA for the CDR3: TGTGCCAGTAGTATAGGTCGGGGTCAGATGTTTTTT. Translating gives CASSIGRGQMFF. Full variable domain (rest looked up from reference TRBV19 and TRBJ1-4): DGGITQSPKYLFRKEGQNVTLSCEQNLNHDAMYWYRQDPGQGLRLIYYSQIVNDFQKGDIAEGYSVSREKKESFPLTVTSAQKNPTAFYLCASSIGRGQMFFGSGTQLSVL.

The count of this clone is one. This chain connects TRBV18 to TRBJ2-2; 8 nucleotides align to TRBD2. V lost 3 bases, J lost 4 bases, and 7 bases stayed unmatched. The CDR3 consists of 16 residues. Germline CDR1 is KGHSH and CDR2 is LQKENI. CDR3 sequence (DNA): TGTGCCAGCTCACCGCGTCTAGCGGGTCGCACCGGGGAGCTGTTTTTT. It specifies CASSPRLAGRTGELFF.

The J gene is TRBJ2-7, the V gene TRBV15, with D tentatively TRBD1 or TRBD2 (5 bases each). Trimming took 5 bases from V and 2 from J, leaving 13 bases between them. Germline V CDR1 and CDR2: LNHNV, YYDKDF (reference sequence). CDR3 size: 14 residues. The CDR3 loop is CATSSRDGPYEQYF. As DNA, the CDR3 is TGTGCCACCAGCTCCCGGGACGGTCCCTACGAGCAGTACTTC.

J is TRBJ2-2 and V is TRBV4-1; D is unresolved. V gave up 3 bases and J gave up 7 bases, with 6 bases separating them. The CDR3 sequence is 12 residues long. CDR1 and CDR2 from the germline V gene are MGHRA and YSYEKL. The CDR3 region is CASSHLVGELFF. Written as DNA, the CDR3 is TGCGCCAGCAGCCACCTCGTCGGGGAGCTGTTTTTT.

This clone was observed a handful of times. In nucleotides, the CDR3 is TGTGCCAGCATTCCCGACAGGGGGAATGAGCAGTTCTTC. Amino acid sequence: CASIPDRGNEQFF. The J gene is TRBJ2-1, the V gene TRBV6-6; 9 bases align to TRBD1. This CDR3 region has 13 residues. With V trimmed by 7 bases and J by 7 bases, 5 bases remained unmatched. Germline V gene sequence: CDR1 MNHNY, CDR2 SVGAGI (reference sequence).

This clone showed up just once. The genes are TRBV5-1 and TRBJ1-1; perhaps TRBD1 as D (6 bases). Trimming took 4 bases from V and 1 from J, leaving 11 bases between them. The CDR3 extends over 14 amino acids. In germline, CDR1 is SGHRS, CDR2 YFSETQ. The CDR3 nucleotides are TGCGCCAGCAGCGAACAGGGCCAGAACACTGAAGCTTTCTTT. Amino acids: CASSEQGQNTEAFF. The full variable domain, rest sourced from reference TRBV5-1 and TRBJ1-1, is KAGVTQTPRYLIKTRGQQVTLSCSPISGHRSVSWYQQTPGQGLQFLFEYFSETQRNKGNFPGRFSGRQFSNSRSEMNVSTLELGDSALYLCASSEQGQNTEAFFGQGTRLTVV.

The chain combines TRBV6-5 with TRBJ2-2, with 7 bases that match TRBD1. Germline V gene data show CDR1 as MNHEY and CDR2 as SVGAGI. The V gene end was trimmed by 8 bases and the J gene end by 3 bases; junction bases not matched to a gene: 9. The CDR3 totals 15 residues. CDR3 in DNA: TGTGCCAGCGCCGCTGACAGGGCGGACACCGGGGAGCTGTTTTTT. Its protein is CASAADRADTGELFF.

This clone was detected a few times. The rearrangement uses TRBV2 and TRBJ1-4, with TRBD1 matching over 8 bases. CDR3 length equals 14 residues. The junction had 10 bases not matched to a gene; V was cut back by 5 bases and J by 11 bases. From germline, CDR1 is SNHLY and CDR2 FYNNEI. Here the CDR3 DNA reads TGTGCCAGCAGTACAGCTACCGGGACAGGTAAACTGTTTTTT. Amino acid sequence: CASSTATGTGKLFF.

Regarding this clone: Other DNA sequences of this sample code for an identical CDR3. V usage is TRBV7-8 and J usage is TRBJ1-6; D unresolved. Germline CDR1 and CDR2: SGHVS and FQNEAQ. V gave up 1 base and J gave up 10 bases, with 14 bases separating them. CDR3 length: 15 amino acids. The CDR3 coding sequence is TGTGCCAGCAGCTTAGAAGGGAACCCTTACTCACCCCTCCACTTT. This codes for CASSLEGNPYSPLHF.

A word on this clone: At one end, the junction sequence differs from germline, possibly due to a read error. The CDR3 spells CACGLYLRMGGLGETQYF. The CDR3 bases are TGTGCTTGTGGTTTATACCTACGAATGGGGGGCTTGGGGGAGACCCAGTACTTC. V is TRBV12-5 and J is TRBJ2-5; D may correspond to TRBD1 or TRBD2 (6 bases each). Germline V gene data show CDR1 as LGHNT and CDR2 as FRNRAP. This CDR3 has 18 amino acids.

This chain uses TRBV4-2 with TRBJ2-7; TRBD1 matches 8 bases. The V and J ends lost 7 bases and 4 bases, in that order; junction bases with no gene match: 21. CDR3 length: 18 residues. The germline V gene encodes CDR1 LGHNA and CDR2 YNFKEQ. In DNA, the CDR3 is TGTGCCAGCACCCACCACGACTGGGGGACAGGCAAACCTTACGAGCAGTACTTC. It is translated as CASTHHDWGTGKPYEQYF.

This sequence joins TRBV4-3 and TRBJ2-6; D is ambiguous. V was trimmed by 0 bases and J by 1 base, leaving 7 bases between them. CDR1 and CDR2 from the germline V gene are LGHNA and YSLEER. CDR3 length: 16 residues. In DNA form, the CDR3 reads TGCGCCAGCAGCCAAGAGTCCATATCTGGGGCCAACGTCCTGACTTTC. Protein sequence: CASSQESISGANVLTF.

This clone was observed a handful of times. The J gene is TRBJ1-1, the V gene TRBV7-2; D is undetermined. Germline V gene sequence: CDR1 SGHTA, CDR2 FQGNSA. Trimming took 0 bases from V and 10 from J, leaving 12 bases between them. CDR3 length: 13 amino acids. The CDR3 bases are TGTGCCAGCAGCTTAGCGGGGAGCGCTGGAGCTTTCTTT. Protein product: CASSLAGSAGAFF. Full variable domain (rest looked up from reference TRBV7-2 and TRBJ1-1): GAGVSQSPSNKVTEKGKDVELRCDPISGHTALYWYRQSLGQGLEFLIYFQGNSAPDKSGLPSDRFSAERTGGSVSTLTIQRTQQEDSAVYLCASSLAGSAGAFFGQGTRLTVV.

This sequence joins TRBV5-3 and TRBJ2-7; no clear D gene. TRBV5-3 counts as an open reading frame of uncertain function. There are 10 residues in the CDR3. Trimming took 2 bases from V and 3 from J, leaving 0 bases between them. CDR3 DNA sequence: TGTGCCAGAAGCTTCTACGAGCAGTACTTC. Its translation: CARSFYEQYF.

Only a few counts were recorded for this clone. This rearrangement joins TRBV30 to TRBJ1-6; no definite D call. Germline lookup yields CDR1 GTSNPN and CDR2 SVGIG (reference sequence). The V gene lost 5 bases and the J gene lost 12 bases, with 17 bases spanning the gap. The CDR3 totals 13 residues. Here the CDR3 DNA reads TGTGCCTGGGGTACCCCCATCATCGAACCCCTCCACTTT. This encodes CAWGTPIIEPLHF. The whole variable domain, filled in from reference TRBV30 and TRBJ1-6, reads SQTIHQWPATLVQPVGSPLSLECTVEGTSNPNLYWYRQAAGRGLQLLFYSVGIGQISSEVPQNLSASRPQDRQFILSSKKLLLSDSGFYLCAWGTPIIEPLHFGNGTRLTVT.

V is TRBV6-5 and J is TRBJ1-2; TRBD1 agrees at 7 bases. V was pared by 8 bases and J by 4 bases, with 7 bases of the junction left unmatched. The germline V gene has CDR1 MNHEY and CDR2 SVGAGI. The CDR3 is 13 residues long. The CDR3 nucleotides are TGTGCCAGCTCTCGGGACAGCCTCTATGGCTACACCTTC. Encoded protein: CASSRDSLYGYTF.

This chain connects TRBV14 to TRBJ1-3; no reliable D call. CDR3 length equals 19 residues. CDR1 SGHDN and CDR2 FVKESK come from the germline V gene. Trimming cost V 0 bases and J 0 bases, with 18 bases left between them. CDR3 protein: CASSQDWMPRSTSGNTIYF. The CDR3 nucleotides read TGTGCCAGCAGCCAAGATTGGATGCCCCGGTCGACCTCTGGAAACACCATATATTTT.

The V and J genes are TRBV5-4 and TRBJ2-7; 7 bases agree with TRBD1. This CDR3 region has 15 residues. CDR1 is SGHNT and CDR2 is YYREEE in the germline V gene (reference sequence). V lost 4 bases to trimming and J lost 3 bases; unmatched junction nucleotides: 10. DNA for the CDR3: TGTGCCAGCAGCCTACCCCGGACAGGCGTCTACGAGCAGTACTTC. As protein: CASSLPRTGVYEQYF.

The chain recombines TRBV12-3 or TRBV12-4 with TRBJ1-5; possibly TRBD1 for D (5 bases). This CDR3 has 12 residues. V was pared by 8 bases and J by 11 bases, with 16 bases between. The CDR3 protein is CASDSRDGTQHF. For the CDR3, the DNA is TGTGCCAGCGACAGCCGCGACGGCACCCAGCATTTT.

The gene calls are TRBV19 and TRBJ1-2; weak D call: TRBD1 (5 bases). The CDR3 has 14 residues. Trimming shortened V by 2 bases and J by 4 bases, and 11 bases separated the two germline ends. Germline V gene lookup returns CDR1 LNHDA and CDR2 SQIVND (reference sequence). The CDR3 loop reads CASSISQGPYGYTF. The CDR3 DNA reads TGTGCCAGTAGTATATCTCAGGGTCCCTATGGCTACACCTTC.

The chain has TRBV7-2 and TRBJ1-4; 7 bases map to TRBD1. The CDR3 totals 14 residues. Germline CDR1 and CDR2: SGHTA and FQGNSA. V lost 2 bases, J lost 7 bases, and 4 bases stayed unmatched. The CDR3 region is CASSLTGAAEKLFF. The DNA for the CDR3 is TGTGCCAGCAGCTTAACAGGGGCGGCTGAAAAACTGTTTTTT.